This paragraph covers one T cell receptor (beta chain) sequence. Its target is not known. The data stem from a study of T-cell memory formation after mild COVID-19. Across the study: TCR clusters showed largely donor specificity.

Findings and limits, study-wide: Clones that contracted clustered mainly in CM and EM if CD4+ and in EMRA if CD8+. Confirmation was lacking for SARS-CoV-2 specificity of second-wave clones that peaked on day 37.

TCRdb independently ran MiXCR on the 5' RACE reads; one entry per CDR3 protein. The repertoire includes around 300,000 distinct CDR3 sequences, 10% to 15% of them detected once, and 20% to 25% sits in the top ten. The sequence was collected from a young man who had mild COVID-19 (a few samples of this study predate the infection). Cell type and time point are not known. Sample: PBMCs or a T cell subset sorted from them (not recorded which).

CDR3 coding DNA: TGTGCCAGCAGCCCGACGTGGCAGGGTGTGACAGATACGCAGTATTTT. The encoded protein is CASSPTWQGVTDTQYF. The chain joins TRBV11-2 to TRBJ2-3, with D tentatively TRBD1 (5 bases). This CDR3 contains 16 residues. V was trimmed by 5 bases and J by 3 bases, leaving 18 bases between them. Germline V gene sequence: CDR1 SGHAT, CDR2 FQNNGV.